The TCR beta chain described here comes from a study of T cells in localized non-small cell lung cancer. Regarding the study as a whole: A denser population of T cells in blood accompanied longer overall survival. Heterogeneity is still possible, as just one tumor region was sequenced. Adjacent lung held a median approximately 50 of the top 100 tumor clones. Measurement of T cell clonality placed uninvolved adjacent lung highest, above the level in tumor.

Sequenced by immunoSEQ multiplex PCR; TCRdb stores in-frame clones only, minus some. The data show approximately 15,000 clones, around 83% seen once. On this clone: Antigen: not known. A read error may account for a junction end that differs from germline. Other nucleotide sequences from this sample produce the same CDR3.

From germline, CDR1 is MGHDK and CDR2 SYGVNS. There are 15 residues in the CDR3. The sequence was obtained from a woman aged 35-75 years with stage I lung adenocarcinoma. V and J are TRBV25-1 and TRBJ1-4, with TRBD1 matching 7 bases. Specimen: peripheral blood, collected before any cancer treatment. CDR3 DNA sequence: TGTGCCAGCAGTGATCAGGGGGGTTCAGAAGAAAAGCTGTTTTTT. The encoded protein is CASSDQGGSEEKLFF. Complete variable domain (other parts from reference TRBV25-1 and TRBJ1-4): EADIYQTPRYLVIGTGKKITLECSQTMGHDKMYWYQQDPGMELHLIHYSYGVNSTEKGDLSSESTVSRIRTEHFPLTLESARPSHTSQYLCASSDQGGSEEKLFFGSGTQLSVL.